A single sample is the source of the 27 T cell receptor beta chains below, sequenced in a study of cytomegalovirus exposure and HLA in healthy donors. With 60 Vbeta and 13 Jbeta primers, the PCR was carried out. The assay was immunoSEQ multiplex PCR, and TCRdb's table has in-frame clones only and misses some. The sample table sets out 200,000 to 250,000 clones. The sample taken for sequencing was PBMCs. The receptors stem from a woman in her twenties or thirties in good health and CMV-seropositive.

The V call is TRBV5-3, the J call TRBJ2-2; 7 positions agree with TRBD2. TRBV5-3 is annotated as an ORF whose role is uncertain. With 1 base clipped from V and 9 bases from J, the junction kept 15 bases outside the gene matches. The CDR3 extends over 17 amino acids. CDR3 in DNA: TGTGCCAGAAGCTTGTGTTCCGTGGAGCGGGATATCCGGGAGCTGTTTTTT. Amino acid sequence: CARSLCSVERDIRELFF.

The chain employs TRBV5-1 and TRBJ2-5; 7 nucleotides agree with TRBD1. The J segment lost 1 base and the V segment lost 4 bases, leaving 7 bases of the junction unmatched. This CDR3 contains 15 residues. CDR1 and CDR2 from the germline V gene are SGHRS and YFSETQ. The CDR3 sequence is CASSSYRGTQETQYF. The CDR3 nucleotides read TGCGCCAGCAGCAGCTACAGGGGCACCCAAGAGACCCAGTACTTC.

The chain recombines TRBV7-2 with TRBJ1-1, with a tentative D call TRBD1 (6 bases). The V gene lost 6 bases and the J gene lost 0 bases, with 11 bases spanning the gap. CDR1 is SGHTA and CDR2 is FQGNSA in the germline V gene. The CDR3 runs to 14 residues. CDR3 amino acids: CASRYGTLNTEAFF. In DNA, the CDR3 is TGTGCCAGCAGGTACGGGACACTGAACACTGAAGCTTTCTTT. The entire variable domain, with the rest obtained from reference TRBV7-2 and TRBJ1-1, is as follows: GAGVSQSPSNKVTEKGKDVELRCDPISGHTALYWYRQSLGQGLEFLIYFQGNSAPDKSGLPSDRFSAERTGGSVSTLTIQRTQQEDSAVYLCASRYGTLNTEAFFGQGTRLTVV.

The rearrangement links TRBV4-3 to TRBJ2-3; 9 positions agree with TRBD2. J gave up 6 bases and V 3 bases, and 13 bases lay outside the gene matches. CDR1 and CDR2 (germline): LGHNA, YSLEER. The CDR3 has 17 residues. This CDR3 reads CASSHTLAGGVLDTQYF. In DNA, the CDR3 is TGCGCCAGCAGCCATACACTCGCGGGGGGGGTTTTGGATACGCAGTATTTT.

In regard to this clone: At the DNA level, this CDR3 is encoded by other sequences in the same sample as well. V usage is TRBV29-1 and J usage is TRBJ1-2; D might be TRBD1 (6 bases). Germline CDR1 is SQVTM and CDR2 is ANQGSEA. V was cut by 7 bases and J by 2 bases, with 11 bases left in between. CDR3 size: 12 residues. Here the CDR3 reads CSAGQTNYGYTF. CDR3 coding DNA: TGCAGCGCTGGACAGACAAACTATGGCTACACCTTC.

On this clone: The identical CDR3 is also encoded by other nucleotide sequences in the sample. The chain carries TRBV29-1 and TRBJ1-1; 7 bases agree with TRBD1. The germline gives CDR1 SQVTM, CDR2 ANQGSEA. V was pared by 4 bases and J by 2 bases, with 7 bases of the junction left unmatched. This CDR3 is built from 14 residues. Here the CDR3 reads CSVGGQGGNTEAFF. Written as DNA, the CDR3 is TGCAGCGTTGGGGGCCAGGGGGGAAACACTGAAGCTTTCTTT.

In the case of this clone: Germline and junction disagree at one end, which may indicate a read error. The V call is TRBV28, the J call TRBJ2-1; D not resolved. Germline loops: CDR1 MDHEN, CDR2 SYDVKM. The CDR3 has 14 amino acids. The CDR3 DNA is TGTGCCAGCCGAGTCCCCTCCCCCTACAATGAGCGGTTCTTC. Residues: CASRVPSPYNERFF. The full variable domain, with the rest looked up from reference TRBV28 and TRBJ2-1, is DVKVTQSSRYLVKRTGEKVFLECVQDMDHENMFWYRQDPGLGLRLIYFSYDVKMKEKGDIPEGYSVSREKKERFSLILESASTNQTSMYLCASRVPSPYNERFFGPGTRLTVL.

The V gene is TRBV10-3, the J gene TRBJ1-2; 7 bases agree with TRBD1. The germline V gene has CDR1 ENHRY and CDR2 SYGVKD. The ends lost 8 bases at V and 7 bases at J; junction bases unmatched: 10. The CDR3 has 13 amino acids. The CDR3, as DNA: TGTGCCATCGCCCCGGGCCAGGGGGGTGGCTACACCTTC. Translation: CAIAPGQGGGYTF.

The chain links TRBV5-1 to TRBJ2-2, with D possibly TRBD1 on 6 matching bases. The CDR3 has 14 residues. Trimming took off 6 bases at V and 4 bases at J, with 13 bases between the two ends. Germline lookup yields CDR1 SGHRS and CDR2 YFSETQ. Here the CDR3 reads CASTANRVTGELFF. Here the CDR3 DNA reads TGCGCCAGCACCGCGAACAGGGTCACCGGGGAGCTGTTTTTT.

Details on this clone: Other DNA sequences in the sample encode the same CDR3. The chain has TRBV5-4 and TRBJ2-5; possibly TRBD2 for D (6 bases). V was pared by 4 bases and J by 1 base, with 14 bases between. The CDR3 covers 15 residues. Per the germline V gene, CDR1 is SGHNT and CDR2 is YYREEE (reference sequence). The CDR3 loop is CASSPGLAIQETQYF. The DNA of the CDR3 is TGTGCCAGCAGCCCCGGGCTAGCGATCCAAGAGACCCAGTACTTC.

The rearrangement joins TRBV5-1 to TRBJ2-5; TRBD2 matches 12 bases. The V gene's germline CDR1 is SGHRS and CDR2 YFSETQ. Trimming cost V 0 bases and J 4 bases; bases outside gene matches: 4. This CDR3 is built from 16 residues. CDR3 DNA: TGCGCCAGCAGCTTGGATCCGACTAGCGGGGGAGAGACCCAGTACTTC. Translated, it gives CASSLDPTSGGETQYF.

The chain has TRBV11-2 and TRBJ1-2; TRBD1 matches 11 bases. Germline CDR1 and CDR2: SGHAT and FQNNGV. This CDR3 has 15 residues. V lost 5 bases and J lost 7; bases outside the gene matches: 9. In DNA, the CDR3 is TGTGCCAGCAGCGCCACGACCGGGACAGGGGGTGGCTACACCTTC. As protein: CASSATTGTGGGYTF.

This chain uses TRBV7-2 with TRBJ1-1; TRBD1 aligns across 8 bases. This CDR3 has 14 amino acids. The ends lost 3 bases at V and 5 bases at J; junction bases unmatched: 5. Germline V CDR1 and CDR2: SGHTA, FQGNSA. The CDR3: CASSFSRGRTEAFF. In DNA, the CDR3 is TGTGCCAGCAGCTTCAGCAGGGGGCGAACTGAAGCTTTCTTT.

The chain employs TRBV15 and TRBJ1-2; 7 positions agree with TRBD1. V dropped 3 bases and J dropped 2; count of bases not matched to a gene: 6. The germline gives CDR1 LNHNV, CDR2 YYDKDF (reference sequence). The CDR3 totals 15 residues. The CDR3 DNA follows: TGTGCCACCAGCAGGGGGAGAGGGGGCAACTATGGCTACACCTTC. It specifies CATSRGRGGNYGYTF. Full variable domain (remainder filled in from reference TRBV15 and TRBJ1-2): DAMVIQNPRYQVTQFGKPVTLSCSQTLNHNVMYWYQQKSSQAPKLLFHYYDKDFNNEADTPDNFQSRRPNTSFCFLDIRSPGLGDTAMYLCATSRGRGGNYGYTFGSGTRLTVV.

The chain combines TRBV25-1 with TRBJ1-2, with no clear D. The germline V gene has CDR1 MGHDK and CDR2 SYGVNS. The CDR3 is made up of 17 amino acids. Trimming left V 1 base short and J 6 bases short, with 21 bases between. The CDR3 loop is CASSESPGGSGVDGYTF. CDR3 nucleotides: TGTGCCAGCAGTGAATCCCCCGGAGGGTCGGGTGTCGATGGCTACACCTTC.

The CDR3 sequence: CASSFGQANTGELFF. The CDR3 DNA sequence: TGTGCCAGCAGTTTTGGGCAAGCGAACACCGGGGAGCTGTTTTTT. The chain uses TRBV28 and TRBJ2-2; D is undetermined. This CDR3 region has 15 residues. Germline CDR1 and CDR2: MDHEN and SYDVKM. Trimming pared 3 bases from V and 0 bases from J, leaving 8 bases between.

The gene calls are TRBV2 and TRBJ1-2; perhaps TRBD1 as D (5 bases). The germline gives CDR1 SNHLY, CDR2 FYNNEI. V shed 7 bases and J shed 1 base, with 16 bases lying between them. This CDR3 region has 15 residues. CDR3 DNA sequence: TGTGCCAGCAATTCGGCAGGGAGGGGTAACTATGGCTACACCTTC. Its protein product is CASNSAGRGNYGYTF.

CDR3 residues: CASSRENTYNEQFF. For the CDR3, the DNA is TGTGCCAGCAGTCGCGAGAATACCTACAATGAGCAGTTCTTC. The chain couples TRBV6-4 to TRBJ2-1; D not resolved. Trimming took off 5 bases at V and 2 bases at J, with 10 bases between the two ends. This CDR3 is 14 amino acids long. The V gene's germline CDR1 is MRHNA and CDR2 SNTAGT.

J is TRBJ2-1 and V is TRBV11-2; weak D call: TRBD2 (6 bases). Trimming left V 5 bases short and J 4 bases short, with 12 bases between. CDR1 and CDR2 from the germline V gene are SGHAT and FQNNGV. The CDR3 runs to 14 residues. DNA for the CDR3: TGTGCCAGCAGCGCGAGCGGGCAATACAATGAGCAGTTCTTC. This gives the protein CASSASGQYNEQFF.

The J gene is TRBJ1-5, the V gene TRBV4-1; D unresolved. The CDR3 contains 15 residues. CDR1 and CDR2 (germline): MGHRA, YSYEKL. Trimming pared 1 base from V and 4 bases from J, leaving 11 bases between. The CDR3 region is CASSQVQKPNQPQHF. In nucleotides, the CDR3 is TGCGCCAGCAGCCAAGTGCAGAAACCTAATCAGCCCCAGCATTTT.

This chain connects TRBV29-1 to TRBJ1-1; 8 nucleotides match TRBD1. V lost 6 bases and J lost 10; bases outside the gene matches: 4. The CDR3 spans 10 residues. CDR1 is SQVTM and CDR2 is ANQGSEA in the germline V gene. The CDR3 sequence: CSVYTGGAFF. The CDR3 DNA sequence: TGCAGCGTGTACACAGGGGGAGCTTTCTTT. Full variable domain (missing parts from reference TRBV29-1 and TRBJ1-1): SAVISQKPSRDICQRGTSLTIQCQVDSQVTMMFWYRQQPGQSLTLIATANQGSEATYESGFVIDKFPISRPNLTFSTLTVSNMSPEDSSIYLCSVYTGGAFFGQGTRLTVV.

This chain joins TRBV5-1 and TRBJ2-7; D might be TRBD2 (5 bases). The CDR3 has 15 amino acids. The V gene lost 1 base and the J gene lost 0 bases, with 11 bases spanning the gap. Germline CDR1 SGHRS, CDR2 YFSETQ. The CDR3 reads CASSLLWESSYEQYF. The CDR3 nucleotides read TGCGCCAGCAGCTTGTTATGGGAGAGCTCCTACGAGCAGTACTTC. The full variable domain, completed using reference TRBV5-1 and TRBJ2-7, is KAGVTQTPRYLIKTRGQQVTLSCSPISGHRSVSWYQQTPGQGLQFLFEYFSETQRNKGNFPGRFSGRQFSNSRSEMNVSTLELGDSALYLCASSLLWESSYEQYFGPGTRLTVT.

The rearrangement joins TRBV28 to TRBJ1-5; TRBD1 is a possible D gene (6 bases). Trimming left V 7 bases short and J 5 bases short, with 18 bases between. Germline CDR1 reads MDHEN; CDR2 reads SYDVKM. The CDR3 has 15 residues. In nucleotides, the CDR3 is TGTGCCAGCACCTACTGGGGGCTTAGGGATCAGCCCCAGCATTTT. It codes for CASTYWGLRDQPQHF.

V and J are TRBV19 and TRBJ2-5; 7 bases are shared with TRBD1. The V gene end was trimmed by 6 bases and the J gene end by 0 bases; junction bases not matched to a gene: 10. The CDR3 runs to 16 residues. Germline V gives CDR1 LNHDA, CDR2 SQIVND (reference sequence). The CDR3 bases are TGTGCCAGTAGCTCCATTAGGGACAGATACCAAGAGACCCAGTACTTC. Its translation is CASSSIRDRYQETQYF.

The chain uses TRBV6-1 and TRBJ2-5; TRBD1 is a possible D gene (6 bases). The CDR3 length is 14 residues. Germline V lookup: CDR1 MNHNS, CDR2 SASEGT. V gave up 3 bases and J gave up 7 bases, with 15 bases separating them. The CDR3 region has the DNA TGTGCCAGCAGTGACTCAGGGGTGCTTGTGACCCAGTACTTC. Protein sequence: CASSDSGVLVTQYF.

In regard to this clone: The same CDR3 can be traced to other DNA sequences in this sample. The genes are TRBV2 and TRBJ1-1, with 7 bases aligning to TRBD1. Germline loops: CDR1 SNHLY, CDR2 FYNNEI. V lost 1 base and J lost 5; bases outside the gene matches: 1. The CDR3 runs 13 residues. CDR3: CASSEEQGTEAFF. The CDR3 nucleotides read TGTGCCAGCAGTGAAGAACAGGGGACTGAAGCTTTCTTT.

This chain links TRBV19 with TRBJ2-3, with TRBD1 matching over 9 bases. The J segment lost 1 base and the V segment lost 7 bases, leaving 6 bases of the junction unmatched. CDR3 length: 15 residues. Germline V lookup: CDR1 LNHDA, CDR2 SQIVND (reference sequence). CDR3 residues: CASTRTGEGTDTQYF. The DNA of the CDR3 is TGTGCCAGTACCCGGACAGGGGAGGGCACAGATACGCAGTATTTT.